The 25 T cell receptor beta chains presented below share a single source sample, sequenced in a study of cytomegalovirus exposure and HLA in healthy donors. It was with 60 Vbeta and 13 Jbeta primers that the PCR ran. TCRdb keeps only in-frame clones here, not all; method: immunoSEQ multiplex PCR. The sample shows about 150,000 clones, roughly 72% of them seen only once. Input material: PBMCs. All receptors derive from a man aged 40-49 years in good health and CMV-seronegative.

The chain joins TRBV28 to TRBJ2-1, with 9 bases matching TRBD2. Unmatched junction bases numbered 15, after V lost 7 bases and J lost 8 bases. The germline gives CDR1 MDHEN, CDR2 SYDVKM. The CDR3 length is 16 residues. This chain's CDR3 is CASTTPVGKREDEQFF. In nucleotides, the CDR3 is TGTGCCAGCACCACCCCCGTAGGCAAGCGGGAGGATGAGCAGTTCTTC.

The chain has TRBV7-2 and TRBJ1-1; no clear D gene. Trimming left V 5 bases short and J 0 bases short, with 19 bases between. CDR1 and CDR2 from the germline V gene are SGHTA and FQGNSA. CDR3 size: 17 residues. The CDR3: CASSLPGSYSMNTEAFF. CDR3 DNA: TGTGCCAGCAGCCTTCCCGGGAGTTACTCCATGAACACTGAAGCTTTCTTT. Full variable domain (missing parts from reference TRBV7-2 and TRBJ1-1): GAGVSQSPSNKVTEKGKDVELRCDPISGHTALYWYRQSLGQGLEFLIYFQGNSAPDKSGLPSDRFSAERTGGSVSTLTIQRTQQEDSAVYLCASSLPGSYSMNTEAFFGQGTRLTVV.

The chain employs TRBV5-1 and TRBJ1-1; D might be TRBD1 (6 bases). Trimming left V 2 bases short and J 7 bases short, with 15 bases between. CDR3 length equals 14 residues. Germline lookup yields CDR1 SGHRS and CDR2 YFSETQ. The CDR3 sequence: CASSFSGARDEAFF. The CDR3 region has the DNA TGCGCCAGCAGCTTTTCAGGGGCGAGAGATGAAGCTTTCTTT.

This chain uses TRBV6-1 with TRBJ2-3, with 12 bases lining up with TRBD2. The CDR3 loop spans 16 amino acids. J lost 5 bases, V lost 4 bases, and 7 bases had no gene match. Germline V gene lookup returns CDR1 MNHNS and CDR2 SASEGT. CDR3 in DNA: TGTGCCAGCAGTGTCGGACTAGCGGGGTTCGAAGATACGCAGTATTTT. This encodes CASSVGLAGFEDTQYF.

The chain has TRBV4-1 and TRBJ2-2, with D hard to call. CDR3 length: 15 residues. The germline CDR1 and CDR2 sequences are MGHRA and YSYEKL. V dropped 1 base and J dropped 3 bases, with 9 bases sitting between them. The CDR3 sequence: CASSQGGTYTGELFF. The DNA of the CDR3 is TGCGCCAGCAGCCAAGGAGGTACATACACCGGGGAGCTGTTTTTT.

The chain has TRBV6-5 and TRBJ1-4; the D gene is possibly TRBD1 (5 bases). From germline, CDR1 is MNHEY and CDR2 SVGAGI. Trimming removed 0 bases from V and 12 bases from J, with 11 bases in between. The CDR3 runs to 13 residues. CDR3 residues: CASSYSWGTELFF. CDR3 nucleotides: TGTGCCAGCAGTTACTCGTGGGGCACTGAACTGTTTTTT.

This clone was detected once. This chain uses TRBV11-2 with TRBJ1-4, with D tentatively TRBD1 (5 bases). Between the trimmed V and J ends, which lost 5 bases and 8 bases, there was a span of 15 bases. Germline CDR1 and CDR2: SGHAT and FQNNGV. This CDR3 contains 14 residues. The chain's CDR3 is CASSREQGREKLFF. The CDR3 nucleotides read TGTGCCAGCAGCCGAGAGCAGGGTAGAGAAAAACTGTTTTTT. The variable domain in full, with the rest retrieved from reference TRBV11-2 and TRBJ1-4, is EAGVAQSPRYKIIEKRQSVAFWCNPISGHATLYWYQQILGQGPKLLIQFQNNGVVDDSQLPKDRFSAERLKGVDSTLKIQPAKLEDSAVYLCASSREQGREKLFFGSGTQLSVL.

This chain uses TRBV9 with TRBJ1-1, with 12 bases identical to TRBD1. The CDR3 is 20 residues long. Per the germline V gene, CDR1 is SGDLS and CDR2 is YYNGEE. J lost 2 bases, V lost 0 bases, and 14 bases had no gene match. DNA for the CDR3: TGTGCCAGCAGCGTAGATTGGGCGGGGACAGGGGGCGCAACAAACACTGAAGCTTTCTTT. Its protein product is CASSVDWAGTGGATNTEAFF.

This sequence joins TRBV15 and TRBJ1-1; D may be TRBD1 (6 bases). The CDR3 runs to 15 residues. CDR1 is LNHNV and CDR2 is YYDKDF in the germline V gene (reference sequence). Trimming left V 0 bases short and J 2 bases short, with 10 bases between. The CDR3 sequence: CATSRDAGVNTEAFF. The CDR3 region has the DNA TGTGCCACCAGCAGAGATGCAGGGGTAAACACTGAAGCTTTCTTT.

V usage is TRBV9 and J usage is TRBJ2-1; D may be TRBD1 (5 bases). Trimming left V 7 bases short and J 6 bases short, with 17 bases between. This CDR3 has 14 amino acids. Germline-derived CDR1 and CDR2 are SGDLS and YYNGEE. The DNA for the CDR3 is TGTGCCAGCGGCGGCGGCGGACATCCCAATGAGCAGTTCTTC. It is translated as CASGGGGHPNEQFF.

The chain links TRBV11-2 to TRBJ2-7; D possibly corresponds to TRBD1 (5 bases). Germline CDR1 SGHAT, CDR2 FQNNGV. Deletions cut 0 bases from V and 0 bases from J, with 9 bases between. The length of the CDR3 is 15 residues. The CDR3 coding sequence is TGTGCCAGCAGCTTAGAGGCAGGGCGCTCCTACGAGCAGTACTTC. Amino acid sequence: CASSLEAGRSYEQYF.

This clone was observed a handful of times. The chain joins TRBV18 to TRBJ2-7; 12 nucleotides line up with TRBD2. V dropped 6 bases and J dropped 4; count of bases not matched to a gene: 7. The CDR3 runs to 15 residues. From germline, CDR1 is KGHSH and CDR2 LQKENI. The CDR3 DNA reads TGTGCCAGCTCGTCTAGCGGGAGGGCCACTTACGAGCAGTACTTC. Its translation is CASSSSGRATYEQYF.

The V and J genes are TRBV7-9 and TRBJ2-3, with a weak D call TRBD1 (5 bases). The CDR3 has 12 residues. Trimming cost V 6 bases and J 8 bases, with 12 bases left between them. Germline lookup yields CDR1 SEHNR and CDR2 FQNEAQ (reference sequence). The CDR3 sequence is CASRTTEATQYF. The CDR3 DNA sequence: TGTGCCAGCAGAACGACAGAAGCTACGCAGTATTTT.

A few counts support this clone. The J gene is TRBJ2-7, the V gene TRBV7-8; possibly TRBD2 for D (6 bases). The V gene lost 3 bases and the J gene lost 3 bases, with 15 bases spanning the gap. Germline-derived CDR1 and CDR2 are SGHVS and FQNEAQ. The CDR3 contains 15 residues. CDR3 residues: CASSFGGLDVYEQYV. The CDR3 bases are TGTGCCAGCAGCTTCGGAGGGTTAGATGTCTACGAGCAGTACGTC.

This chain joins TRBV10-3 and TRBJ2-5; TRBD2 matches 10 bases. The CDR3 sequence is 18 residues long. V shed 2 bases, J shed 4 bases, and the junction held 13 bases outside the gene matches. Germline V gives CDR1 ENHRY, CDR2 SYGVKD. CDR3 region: CAISEKREGQGRLETQYF. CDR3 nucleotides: TGTGCCATCAGTGAGAAGCGGGAGGGCCAGGGGAGGTTAGAGACCCAGTACTTC.

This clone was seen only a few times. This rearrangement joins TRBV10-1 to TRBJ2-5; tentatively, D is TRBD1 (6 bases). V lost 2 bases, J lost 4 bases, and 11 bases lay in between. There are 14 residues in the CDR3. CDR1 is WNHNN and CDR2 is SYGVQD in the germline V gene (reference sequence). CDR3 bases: TGCGCCAGCAGTGAGGGTACAGGGATAGAGACCCAGTACTTC. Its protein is CASSEGTGIETQYF.

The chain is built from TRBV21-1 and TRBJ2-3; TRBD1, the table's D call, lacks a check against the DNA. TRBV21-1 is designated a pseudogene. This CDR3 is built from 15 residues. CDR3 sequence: CASTPLGLSTDTQYF. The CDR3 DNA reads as TGTGCCAGCACACCCCTGGGGCTTAGCACAGATACGCAGTATTTT.

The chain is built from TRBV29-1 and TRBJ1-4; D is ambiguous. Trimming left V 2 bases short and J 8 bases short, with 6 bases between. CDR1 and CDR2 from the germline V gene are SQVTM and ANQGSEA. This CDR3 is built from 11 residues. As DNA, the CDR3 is TGCAGCGTTGAATCGAGCGAAAAACTGTTTTTT. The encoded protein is CSVESSEKLFF.

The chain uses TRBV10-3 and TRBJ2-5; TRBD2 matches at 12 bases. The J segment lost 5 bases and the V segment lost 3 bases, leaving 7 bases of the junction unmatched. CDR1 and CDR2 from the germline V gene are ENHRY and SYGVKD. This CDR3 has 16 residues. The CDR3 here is CAISEGLAGILETQYF. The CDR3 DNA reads TGTGCCATCAGTGAAGGACTAGCGGGAATCTTGGAGACCCAGTACTTC.

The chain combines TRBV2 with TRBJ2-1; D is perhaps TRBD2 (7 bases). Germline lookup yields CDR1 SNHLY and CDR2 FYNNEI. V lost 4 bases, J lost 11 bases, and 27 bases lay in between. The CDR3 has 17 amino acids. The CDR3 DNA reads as TGTGCCAGCAGTGTTAGGCTCGGGAGAGGCGGGGGCCCTCAGCAGTTCTTC. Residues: CASSVRLGRGGGPQQFF.

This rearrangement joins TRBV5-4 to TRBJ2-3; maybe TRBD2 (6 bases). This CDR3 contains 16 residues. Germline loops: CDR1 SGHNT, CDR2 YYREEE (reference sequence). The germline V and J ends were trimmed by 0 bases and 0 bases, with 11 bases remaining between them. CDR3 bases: TGTGCCAGCAGCTTGGGTCGGGGGAGGAGCACAGATACGCAGTATTTT. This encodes CASSLGRGRSTDTQYF. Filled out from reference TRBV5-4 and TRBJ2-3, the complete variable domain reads ETGVTQSPTHLIKTRGQQVTLRCSSQSGHNTVSWYQQALGQGPQFIFQYYREEENGRGNFPPRFSGLQFPNYSSELNVNALELDDSALYLCASSLGRGRSTDTQYFGPGTRLTVL.

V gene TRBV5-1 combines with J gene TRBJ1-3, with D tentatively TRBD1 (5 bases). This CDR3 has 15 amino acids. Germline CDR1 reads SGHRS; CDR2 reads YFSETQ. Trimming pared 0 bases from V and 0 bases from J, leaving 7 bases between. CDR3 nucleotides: TGCGCCAGCAGCTTGGCCACAGGCTCTGGAAACACCATATATTTT. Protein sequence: CASSLATGSGNTIYF.

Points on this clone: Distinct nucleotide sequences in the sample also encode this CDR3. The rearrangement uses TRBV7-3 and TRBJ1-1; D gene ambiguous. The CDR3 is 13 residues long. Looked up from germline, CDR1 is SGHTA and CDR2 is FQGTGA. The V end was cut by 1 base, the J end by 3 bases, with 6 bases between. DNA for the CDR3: TGTGCCAGCAGCTTAATCCGGGACACTGAAGCTTTCTTT. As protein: CASSLIRDTEAFF. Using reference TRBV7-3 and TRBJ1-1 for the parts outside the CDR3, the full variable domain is GAGVSQTPSNKVTEKGKYVELRCDPISGHTALYWYRQSLGQGPEFLIYFQGTGAADDSGLPNDRFFAVRPEGSVSTLKIQRTERGDSAVYLCASSLIRDTEAFFGQGTRLTVV.

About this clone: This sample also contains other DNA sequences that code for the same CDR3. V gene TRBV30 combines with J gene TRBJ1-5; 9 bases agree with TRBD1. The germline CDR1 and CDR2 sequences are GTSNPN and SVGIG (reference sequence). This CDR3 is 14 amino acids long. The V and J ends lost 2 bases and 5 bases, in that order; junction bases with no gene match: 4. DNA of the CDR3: TGTGCCTGGAGTACGGGACAGGGTGATCAGCCCCAGCATTTT. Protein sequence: CAWSTGQGDQPQHF.

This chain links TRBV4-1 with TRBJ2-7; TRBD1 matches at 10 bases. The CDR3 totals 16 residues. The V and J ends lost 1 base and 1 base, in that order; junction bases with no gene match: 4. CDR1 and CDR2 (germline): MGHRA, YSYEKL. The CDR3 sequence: CASSQAGTGASYEQYF. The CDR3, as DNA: TGCGCCAGCAGCCAAGCTGGGACAGGGGCTTCCTACGAGCAGTACTTC.